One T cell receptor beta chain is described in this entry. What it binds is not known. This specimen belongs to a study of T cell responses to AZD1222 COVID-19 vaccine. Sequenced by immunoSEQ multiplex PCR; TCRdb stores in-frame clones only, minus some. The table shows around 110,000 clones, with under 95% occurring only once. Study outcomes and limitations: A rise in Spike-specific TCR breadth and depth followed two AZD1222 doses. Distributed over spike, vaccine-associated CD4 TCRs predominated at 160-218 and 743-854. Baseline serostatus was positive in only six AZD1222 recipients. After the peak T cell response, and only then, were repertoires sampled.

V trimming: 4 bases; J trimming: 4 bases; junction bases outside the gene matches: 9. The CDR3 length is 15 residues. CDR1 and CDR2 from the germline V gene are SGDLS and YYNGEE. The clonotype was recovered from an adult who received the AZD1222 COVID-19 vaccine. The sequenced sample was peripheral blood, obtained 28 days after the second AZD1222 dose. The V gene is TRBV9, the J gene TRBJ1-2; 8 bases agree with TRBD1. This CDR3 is CASSSDRVRVYGYTF. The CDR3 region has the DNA TGTGCCAGCAGCTCGGACAGGGTCCGGGTCTATGGCTACACCTTC.